The 9 T cell receptor beta chains presented below share a single source sample, sequenced in a study of T cells after posttransplantation cyclophosphamide. The naive gate required viable CD3+CD4+ or CD3+CD8+ cells with CCR7+CD45RA+CD45RO-CD95-CD27+CD28+ phenotype. The repertoire was sequenced with immunoSEQ multiplex PCR; TCRdb's copy has only in-frame clones and lacks some. The sample has fewer than 35,000 clones; about 91% are singletons. Material for sequencing was naive CD4+ T cells sorted from blood. All receptors derive from a man aged 30 to 45 in good health and a related stem cell transplant donor.

This sequence joins TRBV21-1 and TRBJ2-6; no check of the table's D call, TRBD1, against the DNA was made. TRBV21-1 is a listed pseudogene. The CDR3 is 20 residues long. The CDR3 region has the DNA TGTGCCAGCAGCAAAACTGCGCGGACAGTGTCCCTCTGGGGAGCCAACGTCCTGACTTTC. Protein: CASSKTARTVSLWGANVLTF.

This chain links TRBV5-1 with TRBJ2-1; the D gene is possibly TRBD1 (6 bases). The CDR3 is 15 amino acids. Trimming stripped 1 base from V and 0 bases from J, with 8 bases between. CDR1 and CDR2 from the germline V gene are SGHRS and YFSETQ. CDR3 residues: CASSLIGGSYNEQFF. Here the CDR3 DNA reads TGCGCCAGCAGCTTGATAGGGGGCTCCTACAATGAGCAGTTCTTC.

The rearrangement uses TRBV19 and TRBJ1-1; weak D call: TRBD1 (5 bases). The CDR3 is 15 amino acids. Germline values: CDR1 LNHDA, CDR2 SQIVND (reference sequence). Trimming removed 3 bases from V and 1 base from J, with 12 bases in between. The CDR3 DNA reads as TGTGCCAGTAGTATCGGGGGTGGATCGAACACTGAAGCTTTCTTT. It is translated as CASSIGGGSNTEAFF.

The chain joins TRBV5-1 to TRBJ2-2; 7 nucleotides align to TRBD1. Germline loops: CDR1 SGHRS, CDR2 YFSETQ. Germline trimming cut 4 bases from V and 8 bases from J; bases unmatched to any gene: 11. This CDR3 is 15 amino acids long. CDR3 nucleotide sequence: TGCGCCAGCAGCCTCCGGGACAGCACGCAAGGGGAGCTGTTTTTT. Encoded protein: CASSLRDSTQGELFF. The full variable domain, completed using reference TRBV5-1 and TRBJ2-2, is KAGVTQTPRYLIKTRGQQVTLSCSPISGHRSVSWYQQTPGQGLQFLFEYFSETQRNKGNFPGRFSGRQFSNSRSEMNVSTLELGDSALYLCASSLRDSTQGELFFGEGSRLTVL.

The chain carries TRBV7-2 and TRBJ1-1; D might be TRBD1 (6 bases). V was clipped by 4 bases and J by 10 bases, with 16 bases between them. This CDR3 comprises 13 residues. CDR1 is SGHTA and CDR2 is FQGNSA in the germline V gene. This CDR3 reads CASSSQGPGGAFF. The CDR3 DNA is TGTGCCAGCAGCTCACAGGGCCCTGGGGGAGCTTTCTTT.

On this clone: The sample contains more than one DNA sequence encoding this CDR3. The chain recombines TRBV5-1 with TRBJ2-5, with TRBD2 matching over 10 bases. Looked up from germline, CDR1 is SGHRS and CDR2 is YFSETQ. This CDR3 has 14 amino acids. Trimming took 2 bases from V and 4 from J; bases not matched to a gene: 2. This chain's CDR3 is CASSLAGGTETQYF. Written as DNA, the CDR3 is TGCGCCAGCAGCTTAGCGGGGGGGACAGAGACCCAGTACTTC.

The genes are TRBV6-5 and TRBJ1-5, with 7 bases fitting TRBD1. The V gene's germline CDR1 is MNHEY and CDR2 SVGAGI. V shed 6 bases, J shed 1 base, and the junction held 3 bases outside the gene matches. This CDR3 comprises 14 residues. The CDR3 DNA reads as TGTGCCAGCAGGCGACAGGGAAGCAATCAGCCCCAGCATTTT. Residues: CASRRQGSNQPQHF.

This clone was observed a single time. The chain has TRBV4-2 and TRBJ1-5, with D tentatively TRBD1 (5 bases). Germline V lookup: CDR1 LGHNA, CDR2 YNFKEQ. Trimming removed 0 bases from V and 5 bases from J, with 17 bases in between. This CDR3 is built from 17 residues. The CDR3 bases are TGTGCCAGCAGCCAAGATCAGCAGGGAAGACCCGATCAGCCCCAGCATTTT. As protein: CASSQDQQGRPDQPQHF.

The chain is built from TRBV7-9 and TRBJ2-1; 7 bases match TRBD2. This CDR3 has 16 residues. CDR1 is SEHNR and CDR2 is FQNEAQ in the germline V gene (reference sequence). V dropped 1 base and J dropped 5; count of bases not matched to a gene: 8. The CDR3 sequence is CASSLEGGGHDNEQFF. The CDR3 region has the DNA TGTGCCAGCAGCTTAGAGGGCGGGGGTCATGACAATGAGCAGTTCTTC.